This TCR beta chain was identified during a study of T cell repertoires in cytomegalovirus infection. Points on this clonotype: The antigen is not known.

The length of the CDR3 is 15 residues. Trimming took 1 base from V and 4 from J, leaving 12 bases between them. The V gene's germline CDR1 is MDHEN and CDR2 SYDVKM. One entry per CDR3 protein results from TCRdb running MiXCR on the reads. The sample gives about a million distinct CDR3 sequences, roughly 30% of which show up once; over 10% is in the top ten. Source: cultured CD8+ T cells from PBMCs, taken from culture after CMV antigen stimulation. The V and J genes are TRBV28 and TRBJ2-3; D call uncertain. This TCR was sampled from a human donor in good health (CMV status not recorded). Some clones in this sample may be carry-over from other donors' samples. CDR3 residues: CASSLFSKKADTQYF. The CDR3 DNA reads TGTGCCAGCAGTTTATTTTCCAAAAAGGCAGATACGCAGTATTTT. Full variable domain (remainder filled in from reference TRBV28 and TRBJ2-3): DVKVTQSSRYLVKRTGEKVFLECVQDMDHENMFWYRQDPGLGLRLIYFSYDVKMKEKGDIPEGYSVSREKKERFSLILESASTNQTSMYLCASSLFSKKADTQYFGPGTRLTVL.